Listed here are 19 T cell receptor beta chains from one sample, sequenced in a study of blood T cell repertoires in COVID-19. The table came from immunoSEQ multiplex PCR; TCRdb's copy has only in-frame clones and leaves some out. The sample holds tens of thousands of clones, 82% seen once. Specimen: peripheral blood. The receptors stem from a woman aged 55 to 70 with acute or convalescent COVID-19.

J is TRBJ2-7 and V is TRBV19; 7 nucleotides line up with TRBD1. Losses at the gene ends were 5 bases for V and 3 bases for J; bases not matched to a gene: 10. Germline V gene sequence: CDR1 LNHDA, CDR2 SQIVND (reference sequence). The CDR3 contains 15 residues. CDR3 sequence: CASSRPGQSYYEQYF. CDR3 sequence (DNA): TGTGCCAGTAGTCGACCGGGACAGAGTTACTACGAGCAGTACTTC.

V gene TRBV19 combines with J gene TRBJ1-2; 7 bases line up with TRBD1. This CDR3 region has 14 residues. The J segment lost 5 bases and the V segment lost 2 bases, leaving 5 bases of the junction unmatched. The germline gives CDR1 LNHDA, CDR2 SQIVND (reference sequence). This chain's CDR3 is CASSIRAGGYGYTF. The CDR3 coding sequence is TGTGCCAGTAGTATACGGGCAGGGGGGTATGGCTACACCTTC. The full variable domain, in which reference TRBV19 and TRBJ1-2 provide the parts outside the CDR3, is DGGITQSPKYLFRKEGQNVTLSCEQNLNHDAMYWYRQDPGQGLRLIYYSQIVNDFQKGDIAEGYSVSREKKESFPLTVTSAQKNPTAFYLCASSIRAGGYGYTFGSGTRLTVV.

This chain links TRBV14 with TRBJ2-2; the match to TRBD1 covers 9 bases. CDR1 is SGHDN and CDR2 is FVKESK in the germline V gene. V shed 3 bases, J shed 8 bases, and the junction held 10 bases outside the gene matches. This CDR3 has 16 residues. The CDR3 region has the DNA TGTGCCAGCAGCCAGTACTCACAGGGGGCGAGAGGGGAGCTGTTTTTT. Translation gives CASSQYSQGARGELFF.

The chain carries TRBV28 and TRBJ2-5, with 11 positions matching TRBD1. From germline, CDR1 is MDHEN and CDR2 SYDVKM. V lost 6 bases, J lost 0 bases, and 12 bases stayed unmatched. CDR3 length equals 18 residues. The CDR3 spells CASSTGQGAAKYQETQYF. Written as DNA, the CDR3 is TGTGCCAGCAGCACAGGACAGGGGGCCGCCAAGTACCAAGAGACCCAGTACTTC.

The CDR3 DNA sequence: TGTGCCAGTAGTATAAGCAGTATGGGCGGCTACACCTTC. It specifies CASSISSMGGYTF. The chain combines TRBV19 with TRBJ1-2; D is ambiguous. CDR1 and CDR2 (germline): LNHDA, SQIVND (reference sequence). Trimming shortened V by 2 bases and J by 8 bases, and 12 bases separated the two germline ends. The CDR3 sequence is 13 residues long.

The chain uses TRBV18 and TRBJ1-2, with a possible D match to TRBD1 (6 bases). The germline CDR1 and CDR2 sequences are KGHSH and LQKENI. The CDR3 sequence is 13 residues long. Deletions cut 4 bases from V and 1 base from J, with 7 bases between. CDR3: CASSRQDNYGYTF. DNA for the CDR3: TGTGCCAGCTCACGACAGGATAACTATGGCTACACCTTC.

The chain employs TRBV20-1 and TRBJ2-1; unclear D gene. The germline CDR1 and CDR2 sequences are DFQATT and SNEGSKA (reference sequence). The ends were cut back, 7 bases at V and 3 bases at J, with 7 bases in the middle. The CDR3 runs 11 residues. The CDR3: CSVGSYNEQFF. The CDR3 region has the DNA TGCAGTGTTGGCAGCTACAATGAGCAGTTCTTC.

V and J are TRBV9 and TRBJ2-5; D is perhaps TRBD2 (6 bases). The V end lost 4 bases, the J end lost 2 bases, and 9 bases lay between the germline ends. This CDR3 has 13 amino acids. Germline V gene sequence: CDR1 SGDLS, CDR2 YYNGEE. The CDR3 nucleotides are TGTGCCAGCAGCCCTAGCGCTCAAGAGACCCAGTACTTC. Translated: CASSPSAQETQYF. The full variable domain, rest sourced from reference TRBV9 and TRBJ2-5, is DSGVTQTPKHLITATGQRVTLRCSPRSGDLSVYWYQQSLDQGLQFLIQYYNGEERAKGNILERFSAQQFPDLHSELNLSSLELGDSALYFCASSPSAQETQYFGPGTRLLVL.

This chain connects TRBV9 to TRBJ2-2; TRBD1 is a possible D gene (6 bases). From germline, CDR1 is SGDLS and CDR2 YYNGEE. Trimming stripped 4 bases from V and 6 bases from J, with 19 bases between. The CDR3 has 16 amino acids. The DNA for the CDR3 is TGTGCCAGCAGCTTCAGAGGTGGGACATCGCCCGGGGAGCTGTTTTTT. Protein sequence: CASSFRGGTSPGELFF.

Of note for this clone: The sample contains more than one DNA sequence encoding this CDR3. This sequence joins TRBV9 and TRBJ2-5; 9 nucleotides match TRBD2. The V and J ends lost 0 bases and 4 bases, in that order; junction bases with no gene match: 4. Germline V lookup: CDR1 SGDLS, CDR2 YYNGEE. The CDR3 length is 15 residues. The CDR3 sequence: CASSVDSGRGETQYF. CDR3 DNA sequence: TGTGCCAGCAGCGTAGATAGCGGGAGAGGAGAGACCCAGTACTTC.

The CDR3 DNA reads as TGTGCCAGCAGCATAATGGCCAACACAGAGCAGTTCTTC. Translating it yields CASSIMANTEQFF. The chain links TRBV7-8 to TRBJ2-1; D is ambiguous. This CDR3 has 13 residues. In germline, CDR1 is SGHVS, CDR2 FQNEAQ. The V end was cut by 5 bases, the J end by 10 bases, with 15 bases between.

The V and J genes are TRBV24-1 and TRBJ1-2, with 9 bases identical to TRBD1. The length of the CDR3 is 17 residues. The junction had 16 bases not matched to a gene; V was cut back by 4 bases and J by 8 bases. Germline V gene lookup returns CDR1 KGHDR and CDR2 SFDVKD. The CDR3 sequence is CATSDPSTGGLHSGYTF. Here the CDR3 DNA reads TGTGCCACCAGTGACCCCTCGACAGGGGGACTCCACAGCGGCTACACCTTC.

The chain links TRBV5-8 to TRBJ2-1, with TRBD1 as a possible D gene (6 bases). Trimming left V 7 bases short and J 3 bases short, with 17 bases between. Germline values: CDR1 SGHTS, CDR2 YDEGEE. This CDR3 is 15 amino acids long. CDR3 protein: CASALGAWGYNEQFF. The CDR3 nucleotides read TGTGCCAGCGCGTTGGGGGCCTGGGGCTACAATGAGCAGTTCTTC.

The genes are TRBV7-8 and TRBJ1-2; D unclear. Trimming removed 2 bases from V and 0 bases from J, with 10 bases in between. CDR3 length equals 15 residues. Germline-derived CDR1 and CDR2 are SGHVS and FQNEAQ. The CDR3 sequence: CASSLSSGSNYGYTF. CDR3 DNA sequence: TGTGCCAGCAGCTTATCATCCGGGTCTAACTATGGCTACACCTTC.

V gene TRBV6-5 combines with J gene TRBJ1-1; 7 bases line up with TRBD1. The CDR3 runs to 16 residues. Germline CDR1 and CDR2: MNHEY and SVGAGI. The ends lost 2 bases at V and 4 bases at J; junction bases unmatched: 10. CDR3 region: CASSYGINRGGTEAFF. As DNA, the CDR3 is TGTGCCAGCAGTTACGGGATCAACAGGGGAGGCACTGAAGCTTTCTTT.

This sequence joins TRBV3-1 (or the pseudogene TRBV3-2) and TRBJ2-5; TRBD2 matches 7 bases. This CDR3 comprises 15 residues. The V and J ends lost 1 base and 5 bases, in that order; junction bases with no gene match: 7. Germline CDR1 reads LGHDT; CDR2 reads YNNKEL (reference sequence). The CDR3 spells CASSQAWTGGETQYF. The CDR3 nucleotides are TGTGCCAGCAGCCAAGCTTGGACGGGAGGTGAGACCCAGTACTTC.

This clone occurred once. This sequence joins TRBV30 and TRBJ2-7; tentatively, D is TRBD2 (5 bases). This CDR3 contains 13 residues. Germline-derived CDR1 and CDR2 are GTSNPN and SVGIG (reference sequence). V lost 1 base, J lost 2 bases, and 9 bases lay in between. CDR3 loop: CAWSASGAYEQYF. The CDR3 bases are TGTGCCTGGAGTGCTTCCGGGGCCTACGAGCAGTACTTC.

This chain links TRBV6-5 with TRBJ1-5; D gene ambiguous. Germline-derived CDR1 and CDR2 are MNHEY and SVGAGI. The V end lost 5 bases, the J end lost 8 bases, and 10 bases lay between the germline ends. This CDR3 has 12 amino acids. CDR3 residues: CASSRTGEPQHF. CDR3 DNA sequence: TGTGCCAGCAGTAGGACCGGGGAGCCCCAGCATTTT.

This clone was counted only a few times. V gene TRBV6-5 combines with J gene TRBJ2-7; 7 bases agree with TRBD1. Germline values: CDR1 MNHEY, CDR2 SVGAGI. Losses at the gene ends were 6 bases for V and 3 bases for J; bases not matched to a gene: 11. This CDR3 has 15 residues. CDR3 DNA sequence: TGTGCCAGCAGGTCCATTGGGACAGTGGGCTACGAGCAGTACTTC. It is translated as CASRSIGTVGYEQYF.